Listed below are T cell receptor beta chains from one sample, sequenced in a study of T-cell memory formation after mild COVID-19. TCRdb used MiXCR to reprocess the 5' RACE reads, holding one entry per CDR3 protein. The table includes some 40,000 distinct CDR3 sequences, 7.3% detected once. Sequenced: PBMCs or a T cell subset sorted from them (not recorded which). These receptors all stem from a man aged 18 to 29 who had mild COVID-19 (a few samples of this study predate the infection). Cell type and time point are not known. Both conserved end residues are part of each CDR3. The D gene is left open where the match is weak. A row's size may be missing; if present it is once, few, many or a size class.

>TRBV27|NA|TRBJ2-5|15|many
TGTGCCAGCAGTCTAGCTCGGGGGAGCCAAGAGACCCAGTACTTC
CASSLARGSQETQYF
>TRBV7-2|NA|TRBJ2-2|15|NA
TGTGCCAGCAGCTTCGGGGGAAGGGTAACCGGGGAGCTGTTTTTT
CASSFGGRVTGELFF
>TRBV18|NA|TRBJ2-7|15|few
TGTGCCAGCTCACCAAGGCAGCGCTACTCCTACGAGCAGTACTTC
CASSPRQRYSYEQYF
>TRBV4-3|NA|TRBJ1-5|15|NA
TGCGCCAGCAGCCAAGATCCATCGGGGAATCAGCCCCAGCATTTT
CASSQDPSGNQPQHF
>TRBV5-1|TRBD2|TRBJ2-1|15|NA
TGCGCCAGCAGCTTAACGGTAGCGGGGGGCAATGAGCAGTTCTTC
CASSLTVAGGNEQFF
>TRBV9|NA|TRBJ2-3|15|many
TGTGCCAGCAGCGTAGCAACAGGGGAGGCAGATACGCAGTATTTT
CASSVATGEADTQYF
>TRBV6-2/TRBV6-3|NA|TRBJ1-1|15|NA
TGTGCCAGCACCATACGAGGCGGCGTTGGGACTGAAGCTTTCTTT
CASTIRGGVGTEAFF
>TRBV5-1|NA|TRBJ2-3|14|NA
TGCGCCAGCAGCCCAACAGGCGTTTCAGATACGCAGTATTTT
CASSPTGVSDTQYF
>TRBV4-3|TRBD2|TRBJ2-1|18|many
TGCGCCAGCAGCAGAGGGACTAGCGGGGGGGCCTCCTACAATGAGCAGTTCTTC
CASSRGTSGGASYNEQFF
>TRBV20-1|NA|TRBJ1-4|14|few
TGCAGTGCTAGTCGGTCGGGACAAAATGAAAAACTGTTTTTT
CSASRSGQNEKLFF
>TRBV5-8|NA|TRBJ2-5|15|few
TGTGCCAGCAGCCGCGGACGGCGGCTATTAGAGACCCAGTACTTC
CASSRGRRLLETQYF
>TRBV7-2|NA|TRBJ2-5|14|many
TGTGCCAGCAGTTCGACGGGCACCTCAGGATCCCAGTACTTC
CASSSTGTSGSQYF
>TRBV6-5|NA|TRBJ1-1|14|few
TGTGCCAGCAGTTACTCCCGGGCGACGTACGAAGCTTTCTTT
CASSYSRATYEAFF
>TRBV5-1|NA|TRBJ2-7|13|NA
TGCGCCAGCAGTGGAGGTTCAACCTACGAGCAGTACTTC
CASSGGSTYEQYF
>TRBV4-3|NA|TRBJ2-7|15|NA
TGCGCCAGCAGCCAAACACTCCACTCTCCCTACGAGCAGTACTTC
CASSQTLHSPYEQYF
>TRBV25-1|NA|TRBJ2-5|14|many
TGTGCCAGCAGTGAGTCCAGCGTCGGAGAGACCCAGTACTTC
CASSESSVGETQYF
>TRBV5-1|NA|TRBJ1-2|13|few
TGCGCCAGCAGCTTGGGACAGCCGGCGTTCTACACCTTC
CASSLGQPAFYTF
>TRBV5-1|NA|TRBJ1-1|14|few
TGCGCCAGCAGCTCCTCGACAGGGAACACTGAAGCTTTCTTT
CASSSSTGNTEAFF
>TRBV30|NA|TRBJ2-4|11|few
TGTGCCTGGAGTGTCGGACAAGTTCAGTACTTC
CAWSVGQVQYF
>TRBV5-5|NA|TRBJ1-1|15|many
TGTGCCAGCAGCCTTGTTGGGCTGCCTAACACTGAAGCTTTCTTT
CASSLVGLPNTEAFF
>TRBV7-3|TRBD2|TRBJ2-1|14|few
TGTGCCAGCAATAGCGGGGGCCCATACAATGAGCAGTTCTTC
CASNSGGPYNEQFF
>TRBV6-1|NA|TRBJ2-5|10|many
TGTGCCAGCAACCGGGAGACCCAGTACTTC
CASNRETQYF
>TRBV6-6|NA|TRBJ1-2|15|NA
TGTGCCAGCAGGGACAGACAGAACAAACCCTATGGCTACACCTTC
CASRDRQNKPYGYTF
>TRBV7-2|TRBD1|TRBJ2-2|15|many
TGTGCCAGCAGCTTGGGACAGGGATTCGGAGGGGAGCTGTTTTTT
CASSLGQGFGGELFF
>TRBV9|TRBD2|TRBJ2-7|15|few
TGTGCCAGCAGCGCAGGGCGGACTAGGGCCTACGAGCAGTACTTC
CASSAGRTRAYEQYF
>TRBV7-2|NA|TRBJ2-5|14|many
TGTGCCAGCAGCTGGGGTGGCGCCGCGAAGACCCAGTACTTC
CASSWGGAAKTQYF
>TRBV7-2|TRBD2|TRBJ2-1|15|many
TGTGCCAGCAGCGATCTAGCGGGGGAGTACAATGAGCAGTTCTTC
CASSDLAGEYNEQFF
>TRBV2|NA|TRBJ1-6|13|NA
TGTGCCAGCAGCCCCACAGGGCGCTCACCCCTCCACTTT
CASSPTGRSPLHF
>TRBV5-1|TRBD2|TRBJ2-5|15|few
TGCGCCAGCAGGTCCGGGACTAGCGGGCCTCTACCCCAGTACTTC
CASRSGTSGPLPQYF
>TRBV21-1|NA|TRBJ2-7|20|NA
TGTGCCAGCAGCCCTCTTTCTGGTTTGCGACTAGCGGGGGGCCCAGGCGAGCAGTACTTC
CASSPLSGLRLAGGPGEQYF
>TRBV12-3/TRBV12-4|NA|TRBJ1-6|17|many
TGTGCCAGCAGTTTCGGGGGAGCCCGCTCCTATAATTCACCCCTCCACTTT
CASSFGGARSYNSPLHF